Below, 22 T cell receptor beta chains from the same sample are listed, as sequenced in a study of CD8 T cells in ankylosing spondylitis. Study-wide findings and caveats: The study identified a TCR beta motif of fewer than 10 highly homologous variants that appeared characteristic of ankylosing spondylitis blood.

Their cognate antigens are unknown. A single record per CDR3 protein comes from TCRdb applying MiXCR to the 5' RACE reads. The sample has tens of thousands of distinct CDR3 sequences, approximately 9.6% seen once. The sequencing sample was made of blood, either unsorted or a sorted T cell fraction (not recorded which). All receptors come from a male donor with ankylosing spondylitis.

This clonotype was seen ten or more times. V usage is TRBV9 and J usage is TRBJ2-3; 9 bases line up with TRBD2. Germline V gene data show CDR1 as SGDLS and CDR2 as YYNGEE. The CDR3 is 14 amino acids. With V trimmed by 4 bases and J by 4 bases, 4 bases remained unmatched. CDR3 bases: TGTGCCAGCAGCCCCGCTAGCGGGGCAGATACGCAGTATTTT. This gives the protein CASSPASGADTQYF.

This clonotype was found a few times. This chain uses TRBV27 with TRBJ2-1, with D perhaps TRBD1 (6 bases). CDR1 MNHEY and CDR2 SMNVEV come from the germline V gene (reference sequence). The CDR3 sequence is 12 residues long. Trimming pared 2 bases from V and 7 bases from J, leaving 6 bases between. Written as DNA, the CDR3 is TGTGCCAGCAGTTTACAGGGGAATGAGCAGTTCTTC. Its translation is CASSLQGNEQFF.

This clonotype has a handful of counts. The chain is built from TRBV29-1 and TRBJ2-1, with TRBD1 matching over 7 bases. The V segment lost 7 bases and the J segment 3 bases; nucleotides outside the gene matches: 9. Germline assignment: CDR1 SQVTM and CDR2 ANQGSEA. The CDR3 has 14 amino acids. CDR3 coding DNA: TGCAGCGGGACCGGGACAGCCTTCTACAATGAGCAGTTCTTC. Translating it yields CSGTGTAFYNEQFF.

This clonotype was seen many times. V gene TRBV29-1 combines with J gene TRBJ2-2; D may be TRBD1 or TRBD2 (5 bases each). This CDR3 is built from 15 residues. Trimming shortened V by 5 bases and J by 3 bases, and 16 bases separated the two germline ends. Germline V gene data show CDR1 as SQVTM and CDR2 as ANQGSEA. The CDR3 sequence is CSVHGAGGDTGELFF. The CDR3 DNA follows: TGCAGCGTTCATGGGGCAGGAGGCGACACCGGGGAGCTGTTTTTT.

In this sample, this clonotype turned up many times. The J gene is TRBJ2-7, the V gene TRBV3-1, with 8 bases fitting TRBD1. From germline, CDR1 is LGHDT and CDR2 YNNKEL (reference sequence). This CDR3 is 13 amino acids long. Trimming took 4 bases from V and 3 from J; bases not matched to a gene: 2. The chain's CDR3 is CASSLDRGYEQYF. The DNA of the CDR3 is TGTGCCAGCAGCCTTGACAGGGGCTACGAGCAGTACTTC.

The rearrangement uses TRBV29-1 and TRBJ2-1, with D perhaps assigned TRBD1 or TRBD2 (5 bases each). Between the trimmed V and J ends, which lost 6 bases and 4 bases, there was a span of 19 bases. Germline CDR1 and CDR2: SQVTM and ANQGSEA. The CDR3 has 15 residues. Here the CDR3 reads CSVPPGPPKYNEQFF. The CDR3 bases are TGCAGCGTACCACCGGGGCCACCTAAATACAATGAGCAGTTCTTC.

This chain joins TRBV7-8 and TRBJ2-3, with 9 bases lining up with TRBD2. V gave up 5 bases and J gave up 6 bases; unmatched junction bases: 12. The germline V gene has CDR1 SGHVS and CDR2 FQNEAQ. The CDR3 consists of 16 residues. CDR3 DNA: TGTGCCAGCAGCCCCAGCGGCGGGAGGGCCGACGATACGCAGTATTTT. Its translation is CASSPSGGRADDTQYF.

The chain recombines TRBV27 with TRBJ2-3, with D unclear. V was clipped by 0 bases and J by 0 bases, with 4 bases between them. There are 14 residues in the CDR3. CDR1 MNHEY and CDR2 SMNVEV come from the germline V gene (reference sequence). CDR3 sequence reads: CASSLSTSTDTQYF. The CDR3 DNA sequence: TGTGCCAGCAGTTTATCAACTAGCACAGATACGCAGTATTTT.

The chain carries TRBV6-1 and TRBJ1-5; no firm D call. The ends were cut back, 7 bases at V and 5 bases at J, with 18 bases in the middle. Germline V gene lookup returns CDR1 MNHNS and CDR2 SASEGT. CDR3 length: 15 amino acids. CDR3 protein: CASIESVRRDQPQHF. The CDR3 nucleotides are TGTGCCAGCATCGAATCGGTACGGAGAGATCAGCCCCAGCATTTT.

This clonotype was seen at least ten times. The genes are TRBV7-9 and TRBJ2-3; 10 bases are a match to TRBD2. The ends lost 7 bases at V and 5 bases at J; junction bases unmatched: 12. This CDR3 comprises 16 residues. CDR1 and CDR2 from the germline V gene are SEHNR and FQNEAQ (reference sequence). The CDR3 sequence is CASNPGASGRIDTQYF. The DNA of the CDR3 is TGTGCCAGCAACCCTGGAGCTAGCGGGAGAATAGATACGCAGTATTTT.

Ten or more counts support this clonotype. The chain couples TRBV4-1 to TRBJ2-1; perhaps D is TRBD1 or TRBD2 (5 bases each). With 4 bases removed from V and 0 bases from J, the gap between germline ends came to 16 bases. Germline assignment: CDR1 MGHRA and CDR2 YSYEKL. The CDR3 has 17 amino acids. The CDR3 region has the DNA TGCGCCAGCAGCCCTAAAAGACCAGGGAGCTCCTACAATGAGCAGTTCTTC. This codes for CASSPKRPGSSYNEQFF.

This clonotype showed up many times. The CDR3 nucleotides are TGTGCCAGCAGCCCACCGCGCAGGCAAGAGACCCAGTACTTC. Protein product: CASSPPRRQETQYF. V usage is TRBV13 and J usage is TRBJ2-5, with D unresolved. V lost 5 bases and J 2 bases, leaving 12 bases between the germline ends. Germline CDR1 PRHDT, CDR2 FYEKMQ (reference sequence). CDR3 length equals 14 residues.

This clonotype was picked up a small number of times. This rearrangement joins TRBV12-3 or TRBV12-4 to TRBJ2-7; perhaps TRBD2 as D (6 bases). V was cut by 3 bases and J by 6 bases, with 12 bases left in between. The CDR3 runs 13 residues. The CDR3, as DNA: TGTGCCAGCAGTTTCTTGCGGGATGCCGAGCAGTACTTC. It codes for CASSFLRDAEQYF.

This clonotype was seen a few times. This rearrangement joins TRBV11-2 to TRBJ1-4, with TRBD1 matching 10 bases. The CDR3 runs to 16 residues. Germline V gives CDR1 SGHAT, CDR2 FQNNGV. V dropped 7 bases and J dropped 8; count of bases not matched to a gene: 13. The chain's CDR3 is CASTPDDRGLGEKLFF. CDR3 nucleotide sequence: TGTGCCAGCACCCCTGACGACAGGGGGCTCGGCGAAAAACTGTTTTTT. Together with reference TRBV11-2 and TRBJ1-4, the CDR3 gives the full variable domain: EAGVAQSPRYKIIEKRQSVAFWCNPISGHATLYWYQQILGQGPKLLIQFQNNGVVDDSQLPKDRFSAERLKGVDSTLKIQPAKLEDSAVYLCASTPDDRGLGEKLFFGSGTQLSVL.

This clonotype was recorded many times. CDR3 sequence: CASSLGSDRVFLTGELFF. CDR3 DNA: TGTGCCAGCAGCCTCGGATCCGACAGGGTGTTTCTCACCGGGGAGCTGTTTTTT. The gene calls are TRBV4-2 and TRBJ2-2; 7 bases align to TRBD1. V lost 4 bases to trimming and J lost 4 bases; unmatched junction nucleotides: 15. Germline loops: CDR1 LGHNA, CDR2 YNFKEQ. CDR3 length: 18 residues.

This clonotype was detected many times. This chain uses TRBV2 with TRBJ2-3; 8 bases fit TRBD2. Germline V gives CDR1 SNHLY, CDR2 FYNNEI. The CDR3 consists of 15 residues. Trimming at V came to 4 bases and at J to 0 bases, leaving 3 bases not matched to a gene. The CDR3 nucleotides are TGTGCCAGCAGTGGTCAGCGGGGGAGCACAGATACGCAGTATTTT. Its translation is CASSGQRGSTDTQYF.

This clonotype has just a few counts. This rearrangement joins TRBV27 to TRBJ2-1, with 14 bases aligning to TRBD2. The CDR3 is 16 amino acids. Germline V gene lookup returns CDR1 MNHEY and CDR2 SMNVEV (reference sequence). Unmatched junction bases numbered 6, after V lost 5 bases and J lost 6 bases. CDR3 protein: CASSPPGLAGANEQFF. Here the CDR3 DNA reads TGTGCCAGCAGTCCGCCGGGACTAGCGGGAGCCAATGAGCAGTTCTTC.

The chain employs TRBV2 and TRBJ1-1; TRBD1 agrees at 8 bases. The CDR3 extends over 11 amino acids. J lost 8 bases, V lost 7 bases, and 3 bases had no gene match. CDR1 and CDR2 (germline): SNHLY, FYNNEI. The DNA of the CDR3 is TGTGCCAGCACCCAGGGGGCCGAAGCTTTCTTT. The encoded protein is CASTQGAEAFF.

This chain joins TRBV7-9 and TRBJ2-5, with 8 bases lining up with TRBD1. The germline gives CDR1 SEHNR, CDR2 FQNEAQ (reference sequence). The CDR3 runs to 13 residues. Germline trimming cut 6 bases from V and 5 bases from J; bases unmatched to any gene: 5. The CDR3 bases are TGTGCCAGCAGTCAGGGGGCGGGCGAGACCCAGTACTTC. Translated, it gives CASSQGAGETQYF. The whole variable domain, remainder taken from reference TRBV7-9 and TRBJ2-5, is DTGVSQNPRHKITKRGQNVTFRCDPISEHNRLYWYRQTLGQGPEFLTYFQNEAQLEKSRLLSDRFSAERPKGSFSTLEIQRTEQGDSAMYLCASSQGAGETQYFGPGTRLLVL.

In this sample, this clonotype turned up many times. V usage is TRBV27 and J usage is TRBJ2-5; TRBD1 agrees at 7 bases. Trimming took 3 bases from V and 4 from J; bases not matched to a gene: 8. This CDR3 region has 15 residues. Per germline, CDR1 MNHEY and CDR2 SMNVEV (reference sequence). Here the CDR3 DNA reads TGTGCCAGCAGTTTTTCGAGGGGGCGCTTAGAGACCCAGTACTTC. Residues: CASSFSRGRLETQYF.

The rearrangement uses TRBV5-6 and TRBJ2-3; the match to TRBD2 covers 15 bases. Germline CDR1 reads SGHDT; CDR2 reads YYEEEE. CDR3 length: 13 amino acids. V gave up 7 bases and J gave up 8 bases; unmatched junction bases: 2. DNA of the CDR3: TGTGCCAGCGGACTAGCGGGAGGGGTTACGCAGTATTTT. This sequence encodes CASGLAGGVTQYF. The full variable domain, with the rest looked up from reference TRBV5-6 and TRBJ2-3, is DAGVTQSPTHLIKTRGQQVTLRCSPKSGHDTVSWYQQALGQGPQFIFQYYEEEERQRGNFPDRFSGHQFPNYSSELNVNALLLGDSALYLCASGLAGGVTQYFGPGTRLTVL.

This clonotype was counted only a few times. V is TRBV10-3 and J is TRBJ1-3, with D maybe TRBD1 (5 bases). V lost 8 bases and J lost 7, with 21 bases in between. The CDR3 length is 15 residues. Germline V gene data show CDR1 as ENHRY and CDR2 as SYGVKD. For the CDR3, the DNA is TGTGCCATCGCCCTCCCTAAAGGGGAGGGGAACACCATATATTTT. Translated: CAIALPKGEGNTIYF.